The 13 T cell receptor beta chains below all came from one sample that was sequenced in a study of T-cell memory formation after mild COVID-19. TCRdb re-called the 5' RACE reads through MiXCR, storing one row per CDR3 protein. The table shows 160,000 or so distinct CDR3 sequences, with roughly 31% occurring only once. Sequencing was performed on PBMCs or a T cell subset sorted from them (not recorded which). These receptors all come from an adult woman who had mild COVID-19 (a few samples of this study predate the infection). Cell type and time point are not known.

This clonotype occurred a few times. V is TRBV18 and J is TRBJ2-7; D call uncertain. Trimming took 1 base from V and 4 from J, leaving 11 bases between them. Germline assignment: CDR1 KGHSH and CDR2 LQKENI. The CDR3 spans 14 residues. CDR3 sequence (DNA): TGTGCCAGCTCACCACGGTTGACTGAGTACGAGCAGTACTTC. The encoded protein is CASSPRLTEYEQYF. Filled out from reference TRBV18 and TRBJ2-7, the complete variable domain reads NAGVMQNPRHLVRRRGQEARLRCSPMKGHSHVYWYRQLPEEGLKFMVYLQKENIIDESGMPKERFSAEFPKEGPSILRIQQVVRGDSAAYFCASSPRLTEYEQYFGPGTRLTVT.

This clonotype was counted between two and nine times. CDR3 in DNA: TGTGCCATCAGTGAGTCAGCGGGGGATACGCAGTATTTT. This translates into CAISESAGDTQYF. This chain connects TRBV10-3 to TRBJ2-3; 7 bases align to TRBD2. The ends lost 0 bases at V and 6 bases at J; junction bases unmatched: 0. The CDR3 is made up of 13 amino acids. Germline V CDR1 and CDR2: ENHRY, SYGVKD.

CDR3 DNA: TGTGCCAGCAGTAACTTCGGACACTATGGCTACACCTTC. This gives the protein CASSNFGHYGYTF. V and J are TRBV6-2 or TRBV6-3 and TRBJ1-2; D remains unclear. This CDR3 contains 13 residues. V lost 5 bases and J lost 3, with 10 bases in between. The germline gives CDR1 MNHEY, CDR2 SVGEGT.

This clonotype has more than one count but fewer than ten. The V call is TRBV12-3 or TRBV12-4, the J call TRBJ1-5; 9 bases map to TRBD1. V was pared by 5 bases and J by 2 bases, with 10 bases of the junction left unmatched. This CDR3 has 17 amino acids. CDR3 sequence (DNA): TGTGCCAGCAGTAAAATGACAGGGGGATTTGGCAATCAGCCCCAGCATTTT. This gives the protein CASSKMTGGFGNQPQHF.

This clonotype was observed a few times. The CDR3 DNA sequence: TGCGCCAGCAGCTTGGTAGGGCAGGGGACCTACAATGAGCAGTTCTTC. Amino acid sequence: CASSLVGQGTYNEQFF. This chain joins TRBV5-1 and TRBJ2-1, with D perhaps matching TRBD1 (6 bases). The CDR3 runs to 16 residues. Germline CDR1 is SGHRS and CDR2 is YFSETQ. The V and J ends lost 0 bases and 2 bases respectively, with 12 bases between them.

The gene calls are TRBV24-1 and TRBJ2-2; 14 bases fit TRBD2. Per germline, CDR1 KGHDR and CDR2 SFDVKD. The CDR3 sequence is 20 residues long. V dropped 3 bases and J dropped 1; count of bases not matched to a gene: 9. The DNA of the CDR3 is TGTGCCACCAGTGATCCTTCTTGGGGACTAGCGGGGGAGAACACCGGGGAGCTGTTTTTT. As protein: CATSDPSWGLAGENTGELFF.

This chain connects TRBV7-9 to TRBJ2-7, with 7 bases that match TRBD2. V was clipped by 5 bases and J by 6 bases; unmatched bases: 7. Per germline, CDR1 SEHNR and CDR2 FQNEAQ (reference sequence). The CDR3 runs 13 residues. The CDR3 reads CASSPSLAVEQYF. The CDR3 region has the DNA TGTGCCAGCAGCCCCTCCCTAGCGGTCGAGCAGTACTTC.

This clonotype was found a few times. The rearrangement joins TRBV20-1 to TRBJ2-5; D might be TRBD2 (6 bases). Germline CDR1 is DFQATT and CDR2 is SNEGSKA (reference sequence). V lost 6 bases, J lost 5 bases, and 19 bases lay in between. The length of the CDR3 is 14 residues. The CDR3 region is CSATPGLTGETQYF. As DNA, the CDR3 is TGCAGTGCAACCCCGGGACTCACGGGGGAGACCCAGTACTTC.

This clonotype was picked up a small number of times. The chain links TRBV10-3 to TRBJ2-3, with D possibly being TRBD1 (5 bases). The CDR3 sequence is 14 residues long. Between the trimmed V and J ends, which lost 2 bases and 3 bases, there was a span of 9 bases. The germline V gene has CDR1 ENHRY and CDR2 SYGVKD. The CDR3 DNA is TGTGCCATCAGTGAGGGGGCGGATACAGATACGCAGTATTTT. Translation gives CAISEGADTDTQYF.

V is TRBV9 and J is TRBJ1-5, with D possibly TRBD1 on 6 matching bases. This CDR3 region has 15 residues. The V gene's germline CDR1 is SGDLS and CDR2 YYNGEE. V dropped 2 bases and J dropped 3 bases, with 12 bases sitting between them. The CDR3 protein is CASSVSGALNQPQHF. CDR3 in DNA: TGTGCCAGCAGCGTCTCGGGGGCCCTCAATCAGCCCCAGCATTTT.

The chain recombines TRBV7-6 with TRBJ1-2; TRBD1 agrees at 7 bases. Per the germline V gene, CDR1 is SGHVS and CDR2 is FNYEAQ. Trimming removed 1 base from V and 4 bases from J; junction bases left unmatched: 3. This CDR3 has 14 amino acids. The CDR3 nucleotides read TGTGCCAGCAGCTTAGGGGGACAGACCTATGGCTACACCTTC. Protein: CASSLGGQTYGYTF. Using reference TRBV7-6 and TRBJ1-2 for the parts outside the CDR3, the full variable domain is GAGVSQSPRYKVTKRGQDVALRCDPISGHVSLYWYRQALGQGPEFLTYFNYEAQQDKSGLPNDRFSAERPEGSISTLTIQRTEQRDSAMYRCASSLGGQTYGYTFGSGTRLTVV.

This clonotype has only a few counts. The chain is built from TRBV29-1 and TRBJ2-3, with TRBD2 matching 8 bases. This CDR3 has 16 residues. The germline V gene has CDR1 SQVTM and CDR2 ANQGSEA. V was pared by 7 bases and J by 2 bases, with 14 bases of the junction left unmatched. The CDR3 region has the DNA TGCAGCGCCTTTCTGGGGCGGGGGGCTGCCACAGATACGCAGTATTTT. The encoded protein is CSAFLGRGAATDTQYF.

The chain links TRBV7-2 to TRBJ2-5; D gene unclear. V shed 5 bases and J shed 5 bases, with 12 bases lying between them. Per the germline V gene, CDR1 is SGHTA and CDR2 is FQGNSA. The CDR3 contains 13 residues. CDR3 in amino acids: CASSPGPLETQYF. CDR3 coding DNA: TGTGCCAGCAGCCCCGGACCGCTTGAGACCCAGTACTTC.